These 2 T cell receptor beta chains came from one sample sequenced in a study of graft-versus-host responses after intestinal transplantation. TCRdb's table, derived via immunoSEQ multiplex PCR, lists solely in-frame clones and lacks some. The sample has approximately 89,000 clones, 75% to 95% seen once. The sequenced sample was PBMCs, obtained about 440 days after intestinal transplant. The receptors shown here come from a human patient who received an intestinal transplant, so some T cells may come from the graft donor.

This rearrangement joins TRBV10-3 to TRBJ2-3; the D is unclear. Germline CDR1 ENHRY, CDR2 SYGVKD. The V and J ends lost 4 bases and 1 base respectively, with 9 bases between them. CDR3 length: 14 residues. CDR3 loop: CAISAWVGTDTQYF. The CDR3 DNA follows: TGTGCCATCAGTGCTTGGGTGGGCACAGATACGCAGTATTTT.

V usage is TRBV25-1 and J usage is TRBJ1-2; 8 bases are a match to TRBD1. Germline V gene data show CDR1 as MGHDK and CDR2 as SYGVNS. The V and J ends lost 5 bases and 5 bases, in that order; junction bases with no gene match: 4. This CDR3 comprises 13 residues. For the CDR3, the DNA is TGTGCCAGCAGTCACAGGGGGGCTTATGGCTACACCTTC. This codes for CASSHRGAYGYTF.